The 18 T cell receptor beta chains given below trace back to one sample, sequenced in a study of blood T cell repertoires in COVID-19. The repertoire was sequenced with immunoSEQ multiplex PCR; TCRdb's copy has only in-frame clones and lacks some. Of 100,000 to 120,000 clones listed, roughly 80% are singletons. Specimen: peripheral blood. All receptors come from a woman aged 80 or over with acute or convalescent COVID-19.

This rearrangement joins TRBV18 to TRBJ2-1; no clear D gene. V was pared by 3 bases and J by 2 bases, with 5 bases between. CDR1 and CDR2 (germline): KGHSH, LQKENI. The CDR3 runs to 13 residues. This CDR3 reads CASSPLPYNEQFF. The CDR3 DNA reads TGTGCCAGCTCACCCCTCCCCTACAATGAGCAGTTCTTC.

The chain has TRBV2 and TRBJ2-7; 10 nucleotides line up with TRBD1. The V gene end was trimmed by 7 bases and the J gene end by 4 bases; junction bases not matched to a gene: 4. The CDR3 loop spans 13 amino acids. Germline values: CDR1 SNHLY, CDR2 FYNNEI. CDR3 loop: CASTPGQGYEQYF. In DNA form, the CDR3 reads TGTGCCAGCACCCCGGGACAGGGGTACGAGCAGTACTTC.

The rearrangement links TRBV27 to TRBJ1-5; D is ambiguous. The CDR3 runs to 12 residues. Trimming shortened V by 5 bases and J by 4 bases, and 6 bases separated the two germline ends. CDR1 is MNHEY and CDR2 is SMNVEV in the germline V gene (reference sequence). CDR3 residues: CASSASNQPQHF. DNA for the CDR3: TGTGCCAGCAGTGCCAGTAATCAGCCCCAGCATTTT.

The V and J genes are TRBV24-1 and TRBJ1-2, with 7 bases fitting TRBD1. The CDR3 has 15 residues. The J segment lost 0 bases and the V segment lost 9 bases, leaving 9 bases of the junction unmatched. CDR1 and CDR2 (germline): KGHDR, SFDVKD. CDR3 nucleotides: TGTGCCACCTCACAGGGGCGGTCCCCTAACTATGGCTACACCTTC. This sequence encodes CATSQGRSPNYGYTF.

The CDR3 here is CATGRGLATGTDTQYF. CDR3 DNA sequence: TGTGCCACCGGAAGGGGCCTCGCAACGGGCACAGATACGCAGTATTTT. The chain carries TRBV24-1 and TRBJ2-3; D is perhaps TRBD1 (5 bases). The CDR3 covers 16 residues. Germline CDR1 reads KGHDR; CDR2 reads SFDVKD. Between the trimmed V and J ends, which lost 9 bases and 1 base, there was a span of 19 bases.

This clone was found once. The chain uses TRBV10-3 and TRBJ2-7; 9 bases map to TRBD2. The CDR3 is made up of 15 amino acids. Germline V CDR1 and CDR2: ENHRY, SYGVKD. V lost 2 bases and J lost 6; bases outside the gene matches: 8. CDR3 sequence reads: CAISEGEAGGVEQYF. The DNA for the CDR3 is TGTGCCATCAGTGAGGGCGAAGCGGGAGGTGTCGAGCAGTACTTC.

The CDR3 DNA reads as TGTGCCAGCAGCTCGATCTCAGGGACTGGAAACACCATATATTTT. Encoded protein: CASSSISGTGNTIYF. The V call is TRBV13, the J call TRBJ1-3; D may be TRBD1 (5 bases). Germline V CDR1 and CDR2: PRHDT, FYEKMQ (reference sequence). This CDR3 region has 15 residues. V was shortened by 4 bases and J by 2 bases, with 12 bases between the two germline ends.

This chain joins TRBV6-1 and TRBJ2-7; 10 bases are shared with TRBD1. V was pared by 4 bases and J by 5 bases, with 11 bases of the junction left unmatched. The germline V gene encodes CDR1 MNHNS and CDR2 SASEGT. The CDR3 consists of 16 residues. CDR3 DNA: TGTGCCAGCAGTGTCCTCTGGACAGGGGGGGAAGACGAGCAGTACGTC. It specifies CASSVLWTGGEDEQYV.

This clone was counted at least ten times. The genes are TRBV9 and TRBJ1-1; TRBD1 matches 7 bases. The CDR3 consists of 17 residues. Germline V gene data show CDR1 as SGDLS and CDR2 as YYNGEE. J lost 1 base, V lost 0 bases, and 9 bases had no gene match. CDR3 loop: CASSVAYRQGQNTEAFF. The CDR3 DNA reads as TGTGCCAGCAGCGTAGCTTACAGACAGGGACAGAACACTGAAGCTTTCTTT.

J is TRBJ2-1 and V is TRBV4-1, with TRBD2 matching over 16 bases. After removal of 4 bases from V and 9 bases from J, the junction contained 3 bases not matched to a gene. The germline V gene has CDR1 MGHRA and CDR2 YSYEKL. The CDR3 has 15 residues. Written as DNA, the CDR3 is TGCGCCAGCAGCCCGGGACTAGCGGGAGGGAGTGAGCAGTTCTTC. Its translation: CASSPGLAGGSEQFF.

In this sample, this clone turned up once. The chain joins TRBV5-1 to TRBJ2-1, with 10 positions matching TRBD2. CDR1 SGHRS and CDR2 YFSETQ come from the germline V gene. This CDR3 contains 16 residues. Trimming at V came to 0 bases and at J to 5 bases, leaving 5 bases not matched to a gene. The CDR3 loop is CASSLGPLAGDNEQFF. The CDR3 DNA reads TGCGCCAGCAGCTTGGGCCCCCTAGCGGGGGACAATGAGCAGTTCTTC.

A word on this clone: Other DNA sequences in this specimen translate into the identical CDR3. The chain uses TRBV24-1 and TRBJ2-5, with a tentative D call TRBD2 (5 bases). V lost 0 bases to trimming and J lost 5 bases, with 6 bases between them. The CDR3 has 13 residues. Germline CDR1 KGHDR, CDR2 SFDVKD. The CDR3 DNA reads TGTGCCACCAGTGATTTGCCGGGGGAGACCCAGTACTTC. Translating it yields CATSDLPGETQYF.

This chain joins TRBV23-1 and TRBJ2-7; the D is unclear. TRBV23-1 is treated as an ORF (open reading frame) with a function not yet certain. V was clipped by 7 bases and J by 6 bases, with 4 bases between them. This CDR3 has 9 amino acids. The CDR3 sequence: CASMAEQYV. In DNA, the CDR3 is TGCGCCAGCATGGCCGAGCAGTACGTC.

The J gene is TRBJ1-4, the V gene TRBV7-9; TRBD1 matches at 8 bases. Germline assignment: CDR1 SEHNR and CDR2 FQNEAQ (reference sequence). The CDR3 has 16 residues. The V and J ends lost 2 bases and 7 bases, in that order; junction bases with no gene match: 9. The CDR3 here is CASSLRTQGAREKLFF. Here the CDR3 DNA reads TGTGCCAGCAGCTTAAGAACGCAGGGGGCGCGTGAAAAACTGTTTTTT.

The gene calls are TRBV15 and TRBJ2-6; tentative D call: TRBD2 (5 bases). Trimming shortened V by 1 base and J by 4 bases, and 8 bases separated the two germline ends. Germline V gene sequence: CDR1 LNHNV, CDR2 YYDKDF (reference sequence). The CDR3 loop spans 15 amino acids. CDR3 in DNA: TGTGCCACCAGCAGAGGAGGAGGCGGGGCCAACGTCCTGACTTTC. Amino acids: CATSRGGGGANVLTF.

The J gene is TRBJ2-3, the V gene TRBV3-1 (or the pseudogene TRBV3-2); D uncertain. CDR1 is LGHDT, CDR2 YNNKEL, per germline (reference sequence). V lost 0 bases, J lost 6 bases, and 10 bases lay in between. CDR3 length: 14 amino acids. The CDR3 coding sequence is TGTGCCAGCAGCCAAGAAACAGCCTGGGATACGCAGTATTTT. It codes for CASSQETAWDTQYF.

The table lists this clone with a count of one. This chain joins TRBV13 and TRBJ2-1; 9 nucleotides match TRBD1. Germline V gives CDR1 PRHDT, CDR2 FYEKMQ (reference sequence). The CDR3 sequence is 14 residues long. J was trimmed by 7 bases and V by 5 bases; bases with no gene match: 6. The CDR3 DNA follows: TGTGCCAGCAGCCCTCGACAGGGGGGGAATGAGCAGTTCTTC. Residues: CASSPRQGGNEQFF.

The V and J genes are TRBV27 and TRBJ2-2, with TRBD2 matching over 11 bases. The CDR3 has 15 amino acids. V lost 5 bases, J lost 6 bases, and 5 bases stayed unmatched. Germline V lookup: CDR1 MNHEY, CDR2 SMNVEV (reference sequence). The CDR3 loop reads CASSGTSGSSGELFF. The CDR3 DNA is TGTGCCAGCAGTGGCACTAGCGGGAGTTCCGGGGAGCTGTTTTTT.